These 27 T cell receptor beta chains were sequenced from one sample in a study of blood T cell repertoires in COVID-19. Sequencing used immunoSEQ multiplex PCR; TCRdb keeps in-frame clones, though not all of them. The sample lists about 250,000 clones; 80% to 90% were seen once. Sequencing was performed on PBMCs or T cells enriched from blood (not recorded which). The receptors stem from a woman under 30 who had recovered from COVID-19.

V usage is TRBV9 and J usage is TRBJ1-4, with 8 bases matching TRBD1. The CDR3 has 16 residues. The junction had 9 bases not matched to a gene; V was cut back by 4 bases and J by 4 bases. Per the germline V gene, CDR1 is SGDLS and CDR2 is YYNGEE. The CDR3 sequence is CASSSRTGSFNEKLFF. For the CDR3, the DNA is TGTGCCAGCAGCTCTCGGACAGGGTCCTTTAATGAAAAACTGTTTTTT.

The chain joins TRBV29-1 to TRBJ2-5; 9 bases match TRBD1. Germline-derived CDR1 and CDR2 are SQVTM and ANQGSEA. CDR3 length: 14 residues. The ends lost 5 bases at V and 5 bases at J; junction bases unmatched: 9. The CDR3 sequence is CSVSTGTGWETQYF. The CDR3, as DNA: TGCAGCGTTTCAACCGGGACAGGGTGGGAGACCCAGTACTTC.

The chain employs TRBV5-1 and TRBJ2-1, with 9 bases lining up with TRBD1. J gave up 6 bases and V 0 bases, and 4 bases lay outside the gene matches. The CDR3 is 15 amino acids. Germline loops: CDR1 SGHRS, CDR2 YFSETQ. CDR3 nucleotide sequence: TGCGCCAGCAGCTTGGGACAGGGGGTTGGCAATGAGCAGTTCTTC. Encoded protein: CASSLGQGVGNEQFF.

CDR3 coding DNA: TGTGCCAGCAGCACCCCTAGCGGGGGAGAGACCCAGTACTTC. Translated, it gives CASSTPSGGETQYF. The chain uses TRBV5-4 and TRBJ2-5; 10 bases map to TRBD2. J lost 4 bases, V lost 4 bases, and 4 bases had no gene match. The germline gives CDR1 SGHNT, CDR2 YYREEE (reference sequence). The CDR3 length is 14 residues.

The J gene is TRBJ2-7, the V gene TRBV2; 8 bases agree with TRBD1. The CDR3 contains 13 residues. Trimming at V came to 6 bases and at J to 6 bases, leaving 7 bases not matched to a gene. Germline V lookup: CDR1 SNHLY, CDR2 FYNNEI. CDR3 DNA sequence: TGTGCCAGCAGAGGTCCGACAGGGGTCGAGCAGTACTTC. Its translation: CASRGPTGVEQYF.

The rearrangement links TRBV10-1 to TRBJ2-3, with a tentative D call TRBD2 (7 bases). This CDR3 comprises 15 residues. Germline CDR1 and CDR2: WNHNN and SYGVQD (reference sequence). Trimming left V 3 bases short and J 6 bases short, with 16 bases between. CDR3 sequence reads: CASSDQRGRGDTQYF. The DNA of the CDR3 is TGCGCCAGCAGTGACCAGCGGGGAAGGGGGGATACGCAGTATTTT.

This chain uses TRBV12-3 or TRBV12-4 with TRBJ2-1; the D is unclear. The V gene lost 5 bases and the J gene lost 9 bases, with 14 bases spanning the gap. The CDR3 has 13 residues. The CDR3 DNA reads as TGTGCCAGCAGTCCGGTACTAATCCTTGAGCAGTTCTTC. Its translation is CASSPVLILEQFF.

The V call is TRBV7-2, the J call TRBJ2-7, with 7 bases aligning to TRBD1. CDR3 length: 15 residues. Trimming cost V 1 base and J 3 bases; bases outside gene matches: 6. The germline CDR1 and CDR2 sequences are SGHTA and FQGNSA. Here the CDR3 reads CASSLVTGVVYEQYF. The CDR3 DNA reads TGTGCCAGCAGCTTAGTTACAGGGGTAGTCTACGAGCAGTACTTC.

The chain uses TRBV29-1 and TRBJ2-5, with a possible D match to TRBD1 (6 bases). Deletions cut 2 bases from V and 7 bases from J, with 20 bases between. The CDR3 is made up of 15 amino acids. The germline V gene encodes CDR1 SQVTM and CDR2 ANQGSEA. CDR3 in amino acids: CSVEPATGRRGTQYF. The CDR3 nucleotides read TGCAGCGTTGAACCCGCGACAGGCAGAAGGGGGACCCAGTACTTC.

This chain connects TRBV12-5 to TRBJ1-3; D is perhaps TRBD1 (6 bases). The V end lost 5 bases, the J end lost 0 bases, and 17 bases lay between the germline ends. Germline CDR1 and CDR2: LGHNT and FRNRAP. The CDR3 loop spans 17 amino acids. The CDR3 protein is CASGRLPTGISGNTIYF. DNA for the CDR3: TGTGCTAGTGGTCGGCTCCCAACAGGGATCTCTGGAAACACCATATATTTT. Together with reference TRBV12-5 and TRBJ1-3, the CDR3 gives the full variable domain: DARVTQTPRHKVTEMGQEVTMRCQPILGHNTVFWYRQTMMQGLELLAYFRNRAPLDDSGMPKDRFSAEMPDATLATLKIQPSEPRDSAVYFCASGRLPTGISGNTIYFGEGSWLTVV.

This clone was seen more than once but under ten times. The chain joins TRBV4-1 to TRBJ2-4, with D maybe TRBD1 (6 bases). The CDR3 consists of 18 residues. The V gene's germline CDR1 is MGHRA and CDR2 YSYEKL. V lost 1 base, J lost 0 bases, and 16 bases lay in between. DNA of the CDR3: TGCGCCAGCAGCCAAGGGGTCGCCAGGGGATTAGCCAAAAACATTCAGTACTTC. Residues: CASSQGVARGLAKNIQYF.

This CDR3 is CAISVQGLGAFF. Written as DNA, the CDR3 is TGTGCCATCAGTGTCCAGGGCCTGGGGGCTTTCTTT. V is TRBV10-3 and J is TRBJ1-1, with D maybe TRBD1 (5 bases). The CDR3 contains 12 residues. Looked up from germline, CDR1 is ENHRY and CDR2 is SYGVKD. V dropped 4 bases and J dropped 11 bases, with 14 bases sitting between them.

CDR3 DNA: TGCGCCAGCAGCTTGGCAGGGATCGGGGGGAGAGAGACCCAGTACTTC. Translated, it gives CASSLAGIGGRETQYF. The rearrangement joins TRBV5-1 to TRBJ2-5, with TRBD2 matching 7 bases. CDR3 length: 16 residues. Trimming took 0 bases from V and 4 from J; bases not matched to a gene: 9. Germline lookup yields CDR1 SGHRS and CDR2 YFSETQ.

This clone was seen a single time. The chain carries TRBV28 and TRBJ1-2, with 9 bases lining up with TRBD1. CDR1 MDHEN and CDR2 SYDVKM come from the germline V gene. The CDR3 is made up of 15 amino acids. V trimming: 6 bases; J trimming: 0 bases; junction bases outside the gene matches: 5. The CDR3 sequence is CASRLQGAANYGYTF. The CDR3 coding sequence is TGTGCCAGCAGACTACAGGGGGCAGCTAACTATGGCTACACCTTC.

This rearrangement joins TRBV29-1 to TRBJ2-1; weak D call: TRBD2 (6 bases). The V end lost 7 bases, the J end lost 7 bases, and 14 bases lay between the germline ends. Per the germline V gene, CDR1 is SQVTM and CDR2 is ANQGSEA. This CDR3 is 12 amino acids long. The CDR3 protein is CSAGGILNEQFF. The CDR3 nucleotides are TGCAGCGCCGGAGGGATTTTAAATGAGCAGTTCTTC.

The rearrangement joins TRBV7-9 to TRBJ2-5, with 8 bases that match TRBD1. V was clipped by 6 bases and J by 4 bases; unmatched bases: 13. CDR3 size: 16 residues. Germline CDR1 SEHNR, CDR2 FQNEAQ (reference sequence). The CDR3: CASSIDWTGSGETQYF. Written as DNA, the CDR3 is TGTGCCAGCAGTATTGATTGGACAGGGTCGGGAGAGACCCAGTACTTC.

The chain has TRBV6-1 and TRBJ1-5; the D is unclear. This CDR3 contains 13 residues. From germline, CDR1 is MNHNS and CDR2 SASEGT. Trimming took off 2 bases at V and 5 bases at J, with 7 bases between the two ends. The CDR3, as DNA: TGTGCCAGCAGTGAATTGAGGGATCAGCCCCAGCATTTT. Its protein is CASSELRDQPQHF.

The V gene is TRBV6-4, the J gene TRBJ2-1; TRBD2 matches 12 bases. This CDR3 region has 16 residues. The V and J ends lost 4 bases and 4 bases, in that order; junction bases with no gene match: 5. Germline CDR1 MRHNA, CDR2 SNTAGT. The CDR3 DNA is TGTGCCAGCAGTGGGCCACTAGCGGGGGGATACAATGAGCAGTTCTTC. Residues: CASSGPLAGGYNEQFF.

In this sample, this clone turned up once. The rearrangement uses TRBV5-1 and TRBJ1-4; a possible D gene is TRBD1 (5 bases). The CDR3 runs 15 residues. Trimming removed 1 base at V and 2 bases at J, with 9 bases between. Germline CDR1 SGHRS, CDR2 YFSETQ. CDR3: CASSLWGRTNEKLFF. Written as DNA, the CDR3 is TGCGCCAGCAGCTTGTGGGGCCGGACTAATGAAAAACTGTTTTTT.

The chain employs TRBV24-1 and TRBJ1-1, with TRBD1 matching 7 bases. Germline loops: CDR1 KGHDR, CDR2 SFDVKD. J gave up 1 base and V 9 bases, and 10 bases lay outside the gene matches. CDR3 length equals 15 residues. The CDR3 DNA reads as TGTGCCACCTCCGGCCATGGGACAGCGAACACTGAAGCTTTCTTT. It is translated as CATSGHGTANTEAFF.

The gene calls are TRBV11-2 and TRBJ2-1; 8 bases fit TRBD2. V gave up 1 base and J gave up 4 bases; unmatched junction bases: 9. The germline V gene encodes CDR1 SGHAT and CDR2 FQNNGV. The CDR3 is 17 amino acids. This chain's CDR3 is CASSLAGRGVIYNEQFF. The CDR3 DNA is TGTGCCAGCAGCTTAGCGGGGCGGGGGGTCATATACAATGAGCAGTTCTTC.

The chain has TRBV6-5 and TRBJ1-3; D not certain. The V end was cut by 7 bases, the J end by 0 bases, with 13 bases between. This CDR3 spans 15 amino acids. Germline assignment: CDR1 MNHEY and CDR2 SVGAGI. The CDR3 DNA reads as TGTGCCAGCAACCAGACTCCTCTCTCTGGAAACACCATATATTTT. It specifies CASNQTPLSGNTIYF.

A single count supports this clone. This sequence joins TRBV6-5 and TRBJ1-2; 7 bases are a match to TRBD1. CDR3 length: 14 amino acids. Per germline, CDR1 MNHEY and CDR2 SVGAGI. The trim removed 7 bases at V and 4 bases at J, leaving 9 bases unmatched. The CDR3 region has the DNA TGTGCCAGCACTTTAAGACAGGGCATCTATGGCTACACCTTC. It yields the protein CASTLRQGIYGYTF.

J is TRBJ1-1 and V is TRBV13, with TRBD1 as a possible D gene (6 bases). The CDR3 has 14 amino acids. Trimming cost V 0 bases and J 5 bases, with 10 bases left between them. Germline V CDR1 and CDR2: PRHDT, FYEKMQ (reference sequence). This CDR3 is CASSLGQGGTEAFF. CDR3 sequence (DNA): TGTGCCAGCAGCTTAGGACAGGGTGGGACTGAAGCTTTCTTT.

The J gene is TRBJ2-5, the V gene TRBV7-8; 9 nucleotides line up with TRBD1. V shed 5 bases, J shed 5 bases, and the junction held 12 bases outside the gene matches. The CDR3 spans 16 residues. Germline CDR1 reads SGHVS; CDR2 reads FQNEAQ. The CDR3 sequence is CASSTPYRGRRETQYF. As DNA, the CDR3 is TGTGCCAGCAGCACACCCTACAGGGGGCGACGGGAGACCCAGTACTTC.

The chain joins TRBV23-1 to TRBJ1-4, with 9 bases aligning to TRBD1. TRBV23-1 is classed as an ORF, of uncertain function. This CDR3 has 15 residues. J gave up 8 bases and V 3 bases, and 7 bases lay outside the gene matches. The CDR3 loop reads CASSQSTGGGEKLFF. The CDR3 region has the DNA TGCGCCAGCAGTCAGTCCACAGGGGGCGGCGAAAAACTGTTTTTT.

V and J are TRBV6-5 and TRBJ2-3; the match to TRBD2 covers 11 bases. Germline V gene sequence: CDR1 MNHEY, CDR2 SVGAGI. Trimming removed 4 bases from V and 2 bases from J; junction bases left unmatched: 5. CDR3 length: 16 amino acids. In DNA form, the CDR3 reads TGTGCCAGCAGTTTACAACTAGCGGGGGCCACAGATACGCAGTATTTT. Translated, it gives CASSLQLAGATDTQYF.